This note documents a single T cell receptor beta chain sequence. This clonotype was seen only a few times. Its binding antigen is unknown. A junction boundary mismatches the germline segment, possibly from a read error. Every donor in the study was a healthy Caucasian. Three pairs of female monozygotic twins, all aged about 18 to 30 years, made up the twin cohort. Positive isolation kits from Invitrogen were used to isolate CD4+ and CD8+ T cell populations. The library came from 5' RACE. TCRdb lists the instrument as Illumina HiSeq 2000. Template switching introduced a universal primer binding site; the final cDNA contained a unique molecular identifier, enabling accurate counting of TCR cDNA molecules. Specific primers in the conserved constant-segment region were used to synthesize first-strand cDNA for the TCR alpha and beta chains. To control for contamination, each cDNA library was double barcoded with a SMART-Mk sample barcode plus Illumina barcodes. TruSeq adapter sequences along with Illumina sample barcodes were introduced in two successive PCR steps. The TCR alpha and beta cDNA libraries were sequenced on the Illumina HiSeq platform using custom primers. As for the authors' bioinformatics: MiGEC processed the raw reads to extract unique molecular identifiers, while MiXCR was used to determine the CDR3 positions. For each individual, recombination models were inferred using an EM algorithm with the repgenHMM and IGoR tools. The tcR package in R was used for shared clonotype analysis, with sharing normalized by the product of cloneset sizes. To study raw recombination without the effects of thymic and clonal selection, out-of-frame nonproductive sequences were analyzed. TCRdb handled the public reads itself, with Q25 trimming in fastp and clone calling in MiXCR, and kept productive beta chains. Entries are consolidated by CDR3 protein sequence, retaining the most common genes and DNA. The V and J calls were determined by TCRdb, not by the authors. The sample contains 400,000 to 550,000 distinct CDR3 sequences, 14% of them found a single time. The ten largest clones take up approximately 1% of the sample.

The data stem from a study of identical twins (dated by TCRdb to 2016 to 2017). As for the study more broadly: To test whether fetal clonotypes persist, this study deep-sequenced TCR alpha and beta repertoires from monozygotic twins, from unrelated adults of various ages, and from cord blood. Replicate twin experiments were performed at different times using different library preparation protocols to rule out contamination.

The CDR3 covers 13 residues, taking in both the cysteine and the phenylalanine. Only the CDR3 part of the read is kept: 39 bases, read in frame from the first base. Reading the germline V gene (reference sequence) gives CDR1 SSHAT and CDR2 FNYEAQ. The study at large found these results: Invariant T cells such as MAIT and iNKT could partly confound zero-insertion analyses, although diverse VJ usage argued against such confounding for most clonotypes. Compared with coincidental sharing between unrelated individuals, out-of-frame TCR alpha sequences shared between twins showed an excess of sequences with low generation probability. Because the same donors could not be followed over many years, conclusions were based on cross-sectional statistical analysis. Abundant cord blood beta clonotypes carried fewer insertions; young adult naive repertoires showed a weaker similar trend, while memory repertoires showed none. A weaker excess of twin sharing was found in beta out-of-frame sequences because the signal-to-noise ratio was lowered by fewer shared sequences. In monozygotic twins, recombination models systematically underestimated out-of-frame TCR alpha sharing, but the models matched the sharing seen between unrelated individuals.

The sample was also linked to a second study, of yellow fever vaccine responses in identical twins. According to the second study: According to the authors, the vaccine-induced T cell response in identical twins seemed to be partly convergent and partly specific to each individual. In the study, vaccine-responding T cell clones were precisely tracked in identical twins.

The rearrangement joined TRBV7-7 to TRBJ2-3; the D segment is perhaps TRBD1 or TRBD2, each sharing 5 matched bases. The receptor comes from a young woman in good health. Sequencing used CD4+ T cells sorted from blood. The CDR3 protein: CASSSLGVDTQYF. The base sequence is TGTGCTAGCAGCTCCCTGGGGGTTGATACGCAGTATTTT. This CDR3, with the reference TRBV7-7 and TRBJ2-3 proteins standing in past its ends, gives the full variable domain GAGVSQSPRYKVTKRGQDVTLRCDPISSHATLYWYQQALGQGPEFLTYFNYEAQPDKSGLPSDRFSAERPEGSISTLTIQRTEQRDSAMYRCASSSLGVDTQYFGPGTRLTVL.